Detailed here is one T cell receptor (beta chain). Patients from Seattle were sampled longitudinally, starting during active infection. This CDR3 is built from 14 residues. Germline CDR1 SGHRS, CDR2 YFSETQ. Trimming cost V 7 bases and J 2 bases; bases outside gene matches: 9. Original analysis: Nucleated cell number was recorded as an estimate derived from reference gene primer amplification. Measured with immunoSEQ multiplex PCR; TCRdb has only the in-frame clones, and not every one. V, J and clone size were drawn from that table, and D and trimming were deduced from the DNA. This table holds about 240,000 clones, 82% found once. The source of the sample is a study of blood T cell repertoires in COVID-19. Study at large: The study drew acute and convalescent COVID-19 samples from the United States, Italy and Spain. The cDNA or gDNA used as material had been derived from T cells, B-cell-depleted T cells, or PBMCs.

This rearrangement joins TRBV5-1 to TRBJ2-7; 7 bases align to TRBD1. This receptor was identified in a woman of 80 years or more with COVID-19, enrolled during active disease. Sequenced material: peripheral blood. The CDR3 nucleotides are TGCGCCAGCGGAGAGACAGGGCACACCTACGAGCAGTACTTC. This sequence encodes CASGETGHTYEQYF.